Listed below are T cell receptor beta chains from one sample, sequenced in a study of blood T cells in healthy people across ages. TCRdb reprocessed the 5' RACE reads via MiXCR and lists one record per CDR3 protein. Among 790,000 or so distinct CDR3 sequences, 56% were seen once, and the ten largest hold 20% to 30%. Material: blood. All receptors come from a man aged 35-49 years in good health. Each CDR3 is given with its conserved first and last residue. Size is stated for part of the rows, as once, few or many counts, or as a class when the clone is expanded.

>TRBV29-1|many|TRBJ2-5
CSVESGETQYF
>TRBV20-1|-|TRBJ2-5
CSAREGLTARGEQYF
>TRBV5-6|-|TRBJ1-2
CASSLAGRPYGYTF
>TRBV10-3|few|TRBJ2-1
CAISTRQGSYNEQFF
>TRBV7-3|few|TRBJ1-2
CASSIYGQGDYGYTF
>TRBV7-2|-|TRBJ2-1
CASSTGQGGTGEQFF
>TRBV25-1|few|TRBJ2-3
CASSEWGLAGTSTDTQYF
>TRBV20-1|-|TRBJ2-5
CSAPRTDKETQYF
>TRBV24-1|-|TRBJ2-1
CATVNQEGNEQFF
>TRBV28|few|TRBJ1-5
CASAERSQPQHF
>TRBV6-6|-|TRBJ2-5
CASSSPIAGPQETQYF
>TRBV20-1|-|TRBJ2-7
CSAASTSGSNEQYF
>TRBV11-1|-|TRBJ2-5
CASSSGGAREETQYF
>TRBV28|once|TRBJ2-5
CASSVDQGAETQYF
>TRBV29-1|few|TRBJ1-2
CSVRTVAYGYTF
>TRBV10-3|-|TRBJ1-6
CAISEPTGGEGSPLHF
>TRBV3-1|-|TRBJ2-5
CASSQQGSPETQYF
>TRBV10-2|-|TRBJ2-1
CASSPGTRPYNEQFF
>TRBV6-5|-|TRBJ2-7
CATRQGITYEQYF
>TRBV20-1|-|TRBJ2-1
CSARRSQGLTNEQFF
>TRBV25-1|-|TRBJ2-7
CASSFRPSYEQYF
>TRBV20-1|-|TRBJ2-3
CSAGGRGGTGDTQYF
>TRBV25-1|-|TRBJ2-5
CASSEYSSQETQYF
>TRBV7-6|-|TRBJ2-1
CASSDSGMGNEQFF
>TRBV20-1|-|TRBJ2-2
CSAMAPGQIEIGELFF
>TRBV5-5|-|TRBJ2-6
CASSLRGQGANVLTF
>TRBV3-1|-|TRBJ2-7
CASSQGGTLYNEQYF
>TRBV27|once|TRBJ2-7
CASGTGGHEQYF
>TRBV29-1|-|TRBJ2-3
CSAPGTGTDTQYF
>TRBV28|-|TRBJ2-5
CASSLREANQETQYF
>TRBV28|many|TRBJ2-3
CASSPPGLLKSSTDTQYF
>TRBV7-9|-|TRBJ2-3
CASSLGQGIADTQYF
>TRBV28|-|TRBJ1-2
CASSLQGRIQDGYTF
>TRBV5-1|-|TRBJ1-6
CASSLEFLTRSSPLHF
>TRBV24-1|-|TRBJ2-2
CATGIGAGELFF
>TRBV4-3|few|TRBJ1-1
CASSREAAGLLNTEAFF
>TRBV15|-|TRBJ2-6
CATSRGHRNSGANVLTF
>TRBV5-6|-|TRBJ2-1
CASSLELAGSYNEQFF
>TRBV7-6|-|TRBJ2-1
CASSRQTSGPYNEQFF
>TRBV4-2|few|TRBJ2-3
CASSQDMDTGGITDTQYF
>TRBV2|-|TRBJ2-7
CASSELKAGANYEQYF
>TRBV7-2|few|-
CASSLVLDQETQYF
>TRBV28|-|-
CASSSHGAGYYEQYF
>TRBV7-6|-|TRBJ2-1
CASSPRRGADYNEQFF
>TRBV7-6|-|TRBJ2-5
CASSLHDRGYF
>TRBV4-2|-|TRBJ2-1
CASSQGGARDFSYNEQFF
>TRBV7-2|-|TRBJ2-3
CASSPLGPTSTDTQYF
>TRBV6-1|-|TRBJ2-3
CASSEVGQGGTDTQYF
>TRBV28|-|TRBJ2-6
CASGEGDSGANVLTF
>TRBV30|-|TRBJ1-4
CAWMPRQWSGSGEKLFF
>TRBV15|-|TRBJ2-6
CATSRGQGSGANVLTF
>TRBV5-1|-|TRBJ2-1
CASSLEGVFYEQFF
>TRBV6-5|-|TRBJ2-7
CASSWDSGRVSYEQYF
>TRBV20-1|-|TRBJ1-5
CSAAGFRPNQPQHF